This T cell receptor beta chain originates from a study of OX40 agonist ivuxolimab in advanced cancers. Whole-study findings and limits: CD4+ and CD8+ blood T cells expanded clonally by week 6 at 0.1 to 3.0 mg/kg. The 0.1-3.0 mg/kg partial responders had among the lowest clonal expansion. Not determined was the antigen specificity of the expanded peripheral T cells.

The CDR3 runs 15 residues. Germline lookup yields CDR1 MNHEY and CDR2 SMNVEV (reference sequence). V dropped 2 bases and J dropped 2 bases, with 13 bases sitting between them. With regard to this clone: The antigen is not known.

Assay used: immunoSEQ multiplex PCR; TCRdb lists only in-frame clones, some missing. The repertoire holds approximately 14,000 clones, over 60% seen once, with around a third in the top ten. The receptor was derived from an adult with an advanced solid tumor such as melanoma, head and neck, liver or kidney cancer. The J gene is TRBJ2-7, the V gene TRBV27; tentatively, D is TRBD2 (7 bases). This sample comprised CD4+ or CD8+ T cells sorted from blood, obtained in a trial of the OX40 agonist ivuxolimab. The DNA of the CDR3 is TGTGCCAGCAGTTTAGCCGTGGGGGGGCCCTACGAGCAGTACTTC. Residues: CASSLAVGGPYEQYF.